A single sample gave rise to the 26 T cell receptor beta chains below, sequenced in a study of identical twins. Via MiXCR, TCRdb re-called the 5' RACE reads, giving one row per CDR3 protein. Counted here are roughly 470,000 distinct CDR3 sequences, more than 13% occurring once; the ten biggest clones make up approximately 0.98%. The sample was also reused in another study, on yellow fever vaccine responses in identical twins.

The material sequenced was CD4+ T cells sorted from blood. These receptor sequences come from a woman aged 18-35 years in good health.

CDR3 sequence (DNA): TGTGCCACCCGACTAGCGGGGGGGCCAAGTGAGCAGTTCTTC. It specifies CATRLAGGPSEQFF. The rearrangement joins TRBV10-3 to TRBJ2-1; 14 positions agree with TRBD2. Germline CDR1 is ENHRY and CDR2 is SYGVKD. V trimming: 10 bases; J trimming: 9 bases; junction bases outside the gene matches: 8. This CDR3 contains 14 residues.

This clonotype has only a few counts. The chain links TRBV28 to TRBJ2-7, with 9 bases matching TRBD1. The CDR3 sequence is 19 residues long. Germline CDR1 MDHEN, CDR2 SYDVKM. V shed 11 bases and J 1 base; nucleotides not matched to a gene: 24. The CDR3 loop is CAQQEYPLPSGTGSYEQYF. CDR3 DNA: TGTGCCCAGCAAGAATATCCACTCCCTTCCGGGACAGGGTCCTACGAGCAGTACTTC.

CDR3 DNA: TGTGCCAGCGGCCAGTTGCGGACTAACACAGATACGCAGTATTTT. This encodes CASGQLRTNTDTQYF. The rearrangement joins TRBV25-1 to TRBJ2-3, with D possibly matching TRBD2 (6 bases). In germline, CDR1 is MGHDK, CDR2 SYGVNS. This CDR3 spans 15 amino acids. Trimming removed 8 bases at V and 2 bases at J, with 17 bases between.

This clonotype was detected only a few times. The V call is TRBV11-1, the J call TRBJ2-3; 8 positions agree with TRBD1. Germline-derived CDR1 and CDR2 are SGHAT and FQDESV (reference sequence). CDR3 length: 16 amino acids. The ends lost 7 bases at V and 4 bases at J; junction bases unmatched: 13. The CDR3 DNA is TGTGCCAGCAACATCCCTGGACAGGGTGTAGCAGATACGCAGTATTTT. Its translation is CASNIPGQGVADTQYF.

Ten or more counts support this clonotype. The chain combines TRBV25-1 with TRBJ2-7; the D is unclear. The V gene's germline CDR1 is MGHDK and CDR2 SYGVNS. The length of the CDR3 is 14 residues. Between the trimmed V and J ends, which lost 4 bases and 4 bases, there was a span of 14 bases. The CDR3 loop is CASSGRASPYEQYF. The DNA for the CDR3 is TGTGCCAGCAGTGGCCGGGCTTCTCCATACGAGCAGTACTTC.

This clonotype came up many times. This chain links TRBV13 with TRBJ2-4; weak D call: TRBD2 (6 bases). CDR3 size: 13 residues. Germline-derived CDR1 and CDR2 are PRHDT and FYEKMQ (reference sequence). V was shortened by 5 bases and J by 8 bases, with 13 bases between the two germline ends. The CDR3 DNA sequence: TGTGCCAGCAGCCGCTGGGGGGAGGACATTCAGTACTTC. Translated, it gives CASSRWGEDIQYF.

The rearrangement links TRBV4-2 to TRBJ2-7; D possibly corresponds to TRBD1 (6 bases). Trimming removed 3 bases at V and 4 bases at J, with 13 bases between. CDR1 and CDR2 from the germline V gene are LGHNA and YNFKEQ. There are 14 residues in the CDR3. The CDR3 region is CASSHSDSRYEQYF. The CDR3 DNA follows: TGTGCCAGCAGCCACTCGGACAGTCGTTACGAGCAGTACTTC.

J is TRBJ2-3 and V is TRBV9, with 9 bases lining up with TRBD1. J was trimmed by 3 bases and V by 3 bases; bases with no gene match: 8. The CDR3 is made up of 16 amino acids. Germline V gene lookup returns CDR1 SGDLS and CDR2 YYNGEE. The CDR3 nucleotides read TGTGCCAGCAGCGCACGGACAGGGGATGGGACAGATACGCAGTATTTT. Encoded protein: CASSARTGDGTDTQYF.

V is TRBV3-1 and J is TRBJ2-7; 9 bases are a match to TRBD1. V was clipped by 0 bases and J by 2 bases; unmatched bases: 11. From germline, CDR1 is LGHDT and CDR2 YNNKEL (reference sequence). CDR3 length: 18 residues. CDR3 loop: CASSQDALGTGFTYEQYF. CDR3 in DNA: TGTGCCAGCAGCCAAGATGCTCTAGGGACAGGGTTTACCTACGAGCAGTACTTC.

This clonotype has a count of ten or more. The V and J genes are TRBV7-2 and TRBJ2-7; 8 nucleotides line up with TRBD2. CDR1 is SGHTA and CDR2 is FQGNSA in the germline V gene. Trimming at V came to 3 bases and at J to 4 bases, leaving 5 bases not matched to a gene. This CDR3 has 14 residues. The CDR3: CASSLGLGSYEQYF. The CDR3 DNA sequence: TGTGCCAGCAGCTTGGGACTAGGGAGTTACGAGCAGTACTTC.

This clonotype turned up a few times. The chain uses TRBV7-2 and TRBJ2-3, with 7 bases identical to TRBD2. Germline V gene lookup returns CDR1 SGHTA and CDR2 FQGNSA. This CDR3 is 20 amino acids long. Unmatched junction bases numbered 18, after V lost 0 bases and J lost 3 bases. In nucleotides, the CDR3 is TGTGCCAGCAGCTTAGCGGTATCACCTAGCGGCGGCGGGAGAACAGATACGCAGTATTTT. It codes for CASSLAVSPSGGGRTDTQYF.

This clonotype was picked up a small number of times. The chain recombines TRBV4-2 with TRBJ2-1; 9 positions match TRBD1. The CDR3 consists of 15 residues. V shed 1 base, J shed 6 bases, and the junction held 4 bases outside the gene matches. Germline V CDR1 and CDR2: LGHNA, YNFKEQ. The CDR3 sequence is CASSQVGTGRNEQFF. The DNA for the CDR3 is TGTGCCAGCAGCCAAGTAGGGACAGGGCGCAATGAGCAGTTCTTC.

This chain joins TRBV20-1 and TRBJ1-2; TRBD1 might be the D (6 bases). V shed 1 base and J shed 8 bases, with 14 bases lying between them. Germline V gene data show CDR1 as DFQATT and CDR2 as SNEGSKA (reference sequence). The CDR3 consists of 13 residues. The CDR3 DNA follows: TGCAGTGCTAGAGGAGGAACAGGGAGGGGCTACACCTTC. Translation: CSARGGTGRGYTF.

This clonotype has only a few counts. V is TRBV29-1 and J is TRBJ2-7; possibly TRBD1 for D (5 bases). The CDR3 covers 15 residues. Germline CDR1 SQVTM, CDR2 ANQGSEA. V was shortened by 0 bases and J by 0 bases, with 12 bases between the two germline ends. The CDR3 DNA reads as TGCAGCGTTGAAGACCCCTCGCAGGGCTCCTACGAGCAGTACTTC. Its translation: CSVEDPSQGSYEQYF.

The CDR3 is CASRRDSLNTEAFF. CDR3 bases: TGCGCCAGCAGGAGGGACAGCCTGAACACTGAAGCTTTCTTT. The chain combines TRBV5-1 with TRBJ1-1, with 7 positions matching TRBD1. This CDR3 region has 14 residues. Germline assignment: CDR1 SGHRS and CDR2 YFSETQ. J was trimmed by 0 bases and V by 5 bases; bases with no gene match: 4.

The chain employs TRBV7-2 and TRBJ2-2; D not resolved. CDR1 and CDR2 from the germline V gene are SGHTA and FQGNSA. The CDR3 loop spans 15 amino acids. V gave up 5 bases and J gave up 4 bases, with 14 bases separating them. Here the CDR3 DNA reads TGTGCCAGCAGCCAATCCGTGAGGCCCACCGGGGAGCTGTTTTTT. Translation: CASSQSVRPTGELFF.

At least ten counts were recorded for this clonotype. The junction shows a germline mismatch at one end, possibly a read error. The V gene is TRBV6-1, the J gene TRBJ2-3; 10 bases are a match to TRBD2. Germline V CDR1 and CDR2: MNHNS, SASEGT. This CDR3 is 15 amino acids long. The chain's CDR3 is CASREAGGPTDTQYF. Written as DNA, the CDR3 is TGTGCCAGCAGAGAAGCGGGGGGGCCGACAGATACGCAGTATTTT.

In its sample, this clonotype was seen a few times. The gene calls are TRBV20-1 and TRBJ2-7; TRBD1 or TRBD2 may be the D gene (5 bases each). Between the trimmed V and J ends, which lost 6 bases and 2 bases, there was a span of 17 bases. The CDR3 sequence is 14 residues long. The germline V gene has CDR1 DFQATT and CDR2 SNEGSKA (reference sequence). The CDR3 DNA reads as TGCAGTGCGCGACCGGGACCCAAGACCTACGAGCAGTACTTC. Translated, it gives CSARPGPKTYEQYF.

This clonotype was picked up a small number of times. J is TRBJ2-3 and V is TRBV5-1; TRBD2 aligns across 9 bases. Germline V CDR1 and CDR2: SGHRS, YFSETQ. This CDR3 spans 14 amino acids. With V trimmed by 6 bases and J by 0 bases, 2 bases remained unmatched. The CDR3 DNA reads TGCGCCAGCATGCGGGGGGGAAGCACAGATACGCAGTATTTT. Translation: CASMRGGSTDTQYF.

This clonotype was seen at least ten times. The chain recombines TRBV4-3 with TRBJ2-2; D gene unclear. Germline CDR1 is LGHNA and CDR2 is YSLEER. V lost 4 bases and J lost 5, with 14 bases in between. The CDR3 spans 15 residues. As DNA, the CDR3 is TGCGCCAGCAGCCTCTCGAGGTTGGGGACCGGGGAGCTGTTTTTT. It yields the protein CASSLSRLGTGELFF.

The chain recombines TRBV28 with TRBJ2-5; possible D gene TRBD2, 5 bases. The CDR3 runs to 15 residues. Germline CDR1 and CDR2: MDHEN and SYDVKM. V was clipped by 8 bases and J by 5 bases, with 21 bases between them. As DNA, the CDR3 is TGTGCCAGCTCTAGCCGTTCGAGAGGAAGGGAGACCCAGTACTTC. This gives the protein CASSSRSRGRETQYF.

This clonotype has ten or more counts. The chain recombines TRBV20-1 with TRBJ2-3, with 10 bases identical to TRBD2. CDR3 size: 15 residues. The J segment lost 1 base and the V segment lost 8 bases, leaving 9 bases of the junction unmatched. The germline gives CDR1 DFQATT, CDR2 SNEGSKA (reference sequence). CDR3 protein: CSHYLAGVGTDTQYF. CDR3 sequence (DNA): TGCAGTCACTACCTAGCGGGAGTAGGCACAGATACGCAGTATTTT.

The chain employs TRBV6-2 or TRBV6-3 and TRBJ2-2, with 8 bases aligning to TRBD2. Germline-derived CDR1 and CDR2 are MNHEY and SVGEGT. The CDR3 covers 12 residues. J was trimmed by 9 bases and V by 6 bases; bases with no gene match: 3. The CDR3 region is CASRAGDRELFF. The CDR3 coding sequence is TGTGCCAGCAGAGCGGGAGACCGGGAGCTGTTTTTT.

The chain carries TRBV5-1 and TRBJ1-4, with D maybe TRBD1 (6 bases). The CDR3 consists of 15 residues. Between the trimmed V and J ends, which lost 4 bases and 8 bases, there was a span of 18 bases. Germline V gene data show CDR1 as SGHRS and CDR2 as YFSETQ. The CDR3 nucleotides read TGCGCCAGCAGCAACGTACAGGGTGCATACGAAAAACTGTTTTTT. This gives the protein CASSNVQGAYEKLFF.

The table lists this clonotype with a few counts. The chain combines TRBV20-1 with TRBJ2-7; 7 nucleotides line up with TRBD2. Germline CDR1 reads DFQATT; CDR2 reads SNEGSKA (reference sequence). The CDR3 extends over 15 amino acids. V lost 0 bases to trimming and J lost 0 bases; unmatched junction nucleotides: 5. The CDR3 spells CSARDPREVSYEQYF. The CDR3 DNA is TGCAGTGCTAGAGATCCTCGGGAGGTCTCCTACGAGCAGTACTTC.

This clonotype has only a few counts. The chain links TRBV29-1 to TRBJ2-7, with TRBD2 identical over 12 bases. The CDR3 has 13 amino acids. V trimming: 4 bases; J trimming: 4 bases; junction bases outside the gene matches: 2. Germline lookup yields CDR1 SQVTM and CDR2 ANQGSEA. CDR3 nucleotide sequence: TGCAGCGTTGGGACTAGCGGGGTATACGAGCAGTACTTC. This sequence encodes CSVGTSGVYEQYF.